What follows describes a single T cell receptor beta chain. This CDR3 spans 16 amino acids. Germline V lookup: CDR1 MNHEY, CDR2 SVGAGI. Trimming left V 0 bases short and J 4 bases short, with 13 bases between. This record belongs to a study of blood T cell repertoires in COVID-19. Original processing methods: Reference gene primers were amplified, and this amplification served to estimate nucleated cell counts. Profiling relied on immunoSEQ multiplex PCR, and the TCRdb table lists in-frame clones only, not all of them. V and J calls and clone size are as listed in that table; D and trimming were resolved from the DNA. This repertoire shows 80,000 or so clones, roughly 82% found once; its top ten account for over 7%.

The sequence came from a human donor in a cohort sampled during active COVID-19. Sequenced sample: peripheral blood. The chain couples TRBV6-5 to TRBJ1-3; no clear D gene. CDR3 DNA sequence: TGTGCCAGCAGTTACTCGAGCGGAATCGGGGGAAACACCATATATTTT. Its translation: CASSYSSGIGGNTIYF.